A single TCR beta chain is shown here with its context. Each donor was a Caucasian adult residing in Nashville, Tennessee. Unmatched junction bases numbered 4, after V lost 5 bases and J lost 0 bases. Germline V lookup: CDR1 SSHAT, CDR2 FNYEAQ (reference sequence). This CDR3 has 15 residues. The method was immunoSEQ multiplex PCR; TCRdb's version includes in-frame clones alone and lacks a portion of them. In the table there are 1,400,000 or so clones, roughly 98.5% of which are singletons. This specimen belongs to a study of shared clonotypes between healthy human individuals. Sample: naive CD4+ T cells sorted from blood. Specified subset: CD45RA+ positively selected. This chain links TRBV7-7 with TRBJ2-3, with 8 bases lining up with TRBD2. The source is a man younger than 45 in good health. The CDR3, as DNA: TGTGCCAGCAGCCCACTAGCGGCAAGCACAGATACGCAGTATTTT. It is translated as CASSPLAASTDTQYF.